This TCR beta chain was found in a study of T cell responses to AZD1222 COVID-19 vaccine. The assay was immunoSEQ multiplex PCR, and TCRdb's table has in-frame clones only and misses some. The data contain 70,000 to 95,000 clones, about 86% of them seen just once; the ten biggest clones take up less than 6.5%. V was shortened by 1 base and J by 3 bases, with 13 bases between the two germline ends. The length of the CDR3 is 16 residues. Germline V gene data show CDR1 as MGHRA and CDR2 as YSYEKL. The rearrangement joins TRBV4-1 to TRBJ1-5, with no clear D. The sequencing here drew on peripheral blood, taken 28 days after the second AZD1222 dose. The origin of this receptor is an adult who received the AZD1222 COVID-19 vaccine. The CDR3 DNA reads TGCGCCAGCAGCCAAGGTAGTCCGGGGATCAATCAGCCCCAGCATTTT. It is translated as CASSQGSPGINQPQHF.